These T cell receptor beta chains were read from a single sample in a study of blood T cell repertoires in COVID-19. Produced via immunoSEQ multiplex PCR; TCRdb's table is partial and in-frame only. The table lists roughly 250,000 clones, just under 90% of them singletons, with 3.7% in the top ten. What was sequenced was peripheral blood. These TCRs come from a woman in her forties with acute or convalescent COVID-19. The CDR3 runs from the conserved cysteine through the conserved F or W. D genes are given only for firm matches. Clone size is shown for a subset of rows, as once, few, many or a class of expanded clone.

j_gene	v_gene	abundance	d_gene	CDR3nt	CDR3aa
TRBJ1-2	TRBV2	.	.	TGTGCCAGCAACCTGGAGGGCGGATCCTTAGTCGGCTACACCTTC	CASNLEGGSLVGYTF
TRBJ1-2	TRBV12-3/TRBV12-4	once	TRBD1	TGTGCCAGCAGGCGACAGGGGCATGGCTACACCTTC	CASRRQGHGYTF
TRBJ1-1	TRBV5-1	few	TRBD1	TGCGCCAGCAGCCTTCTCGGGACAGGGAACACTGAAGCTTTCTTT	CASSLLGTGNTEAFF
TRBJ1-1	TRBV11-1	.	.	TGTGCCAGCAGTCCCGAGAGGTTAGGAAGGACTGAAGCTTTCTTT	CASSPERLGRTEAFF
TRBJ1-1	TRBV19	.	TRBD1	TGTGCCAGTAGTACGACAGGGGGACGTTTGAACACTGAAGCTTTCTTT	CASSTTGGRLNTEAFF
TRBJ1-2	TRBV13	.	.	TGTGCCAGCAGCTTAACATCTAACTATGGCTACACCTTC	CASSLTSNYGYTF
TRBJ1-3	TRBV5-1	.	TRBD1	TGCGCCAGCAGCGCCGGGACAGGGATTCGAAACACCATATATTTT	CASSAGTGIRNTIYF
TRBJ2-5	TRBV6-5	.	TRBD2	TGTGCCAGCAGTTACTCCGCAACGGGGGGGGCCCAGACCCAGTACTTC	CASSYSATGGAQTQYF
TRBJ1-3	TRBV2	.	.	TGTGCCAGCAGGGACATCCGATCCTCTGGAAACACCATATATTTT	CASRDIRSSGNTIYF
TRBJ2-1	TRBV2	.	.	TGTGCCAGACGTAGGGGTCGGAATGAGCAGTTCTTC	CARRRGRNEQFF
TRBJ2-3	TRBV7-2	.	TRBD2	TGTGCCAGCAGCTCTACCAAGCCCGGGGGGGGCCCTTCCACAGATACGCAGTATTTT	CASSSTKPGGGPSTDTQYF
TRBJ1-2	TRBV30	once	TRBD1	TGTGCCTGGAGTAAGGGACAGGGTTGGTATGGCTACACCTTC	CAWSKGQGWYGYTF
TRBJ2-1	TRBV7-9	.	TRBD2	TGTGCCAGCAGCCCCGGACTAGCGGGGGGGCCCTGGGATGAGCAGTTCTTC	CASSPGLAGGPWDEQFF
TRBJ2-6	TRBV19	.	TRBD1	TGTGCCAGTAGGGAGGGGACAGGGGGCCCTGGGGCCAACGTCCTGACTTTC	CASREGTGGPGANVLTF
TRBJ1-5	TRBV30	.	TRBD1	TGTGCCTGGACCAAAGACAGGGGAGGCCAGCCCCAGCATTTT	CAWTKDRGGQPQHF
TRBJ2-2	TRBV9	.	TRBD1	TGTGCCAGCCGTGAACAGGGGGCCAGCGGGGAGCTGTTTTTT	CASREQGASGELFF
TRBJ1-2	TRBV6-5	.	.	TGTGCCAGCAGCCCCGAAGCGGGGGCCAACTATGGCTACACCTTC	CASSPEAGANYGYTF
TRBJ1-6	TRBV6-5	.	TRBD1	TGTGCCAGCCTGCCTGGGGACAGGGATCATTCACCCCTCCACTTT	CASLPGDRDHSPLHF
TRBJ2-6	TRBV10-3	.	TRBD2	TGTGCCATCAGACGGGATGCGGGGGACCTTGGGGCCAACGTCCTGACTTTC	CAIRRDAGDLGANVLTF
TRBJ2-2	TRBV9	.	TRBD2	TGTGCCAGCAGCGCTATAGCGGGGGGCGGGGCCGGGGAGCTGTTTTTT	CASSAIAGGGAGELFF
TRBJ1-5	TRBV19	.	.	TGTGCCAGTAGTAGGGCGAATCAGCCCCAGCATTTT	CASSRANQPQHF
TRBJ1-1	TRBV9	.	.	TGTGCCAGCAGCGAGGGGGTAGGAACTGAAGCTTTCTTT	CASSEGVGTEAFF
TRBJ1-2	TRBV2	.	TRBD1	TGTGCCAGCAGTGGTTTACAGGGGGCGAATGGCTACACCTTC	CASSGLQGANGYTF
TRBJ1-2	TRBV7-8	.	.	TGTGCCACCGATGACAGCTATGGCTACACCTTC	CATDDSYGYTF
TRBJ1-6	TRBV15	once	TRBD1	TGTGCCACCAGCATCGGGACAGGGGCAAATGGTTCACCCCTCCACTTT	CATSIGTGANGSPLHF
TRBJ1-3	TRBV10-3	.	.	TGTGCCACCTACGCCGGAAACACCATATATTTT	CATYAGNTIYF
TRBJ1-2	TRBV2	.	.	TGTGCCAGCAGGAACAGTCAATATGGCTACACCTTC	CASRNSQYGYTF
TRBJ1-2	TRBV5-8	.	.	TGTGCCAGCAGCTTGGCCCGTAACTATGGCTACACCTTC	CASSLARNYGYTF
TRBJ1-1	TRBV5-1	.	.	TGCGCCAGCAGCTTGGTTCAGGGGACCACTGAAGCTTTCTTT	CASSLVQGTTEAFF
TRBJ2-2	TRBV2	.	.	TGTGCCAGCAGTGAAGCGCGTAGGCTAGGGCTGTTTTTT	CASSEARRLGLFF
TRBJ1-5	TRBV19	.	.	TGTGCCAGTAGTATAGATAGGCGGCAGCCCCAGCATTTT	CASSIDRRQPQHF
TRBJ1-2	TRBV6-5	.	.	TGTGCCAGCAGTCCCTCGGGGGACGGGTATGGCTACACCTTC	CASSPSGDGYGYTF
TRBJ1-2	TRBV9	few	TRBD1	TGTGCCAGCAGCCTTGGGAAACAGGGGGAGTCTTATGGCTACACCTTC	CASSLGKQGESYGYTF
TRBJ2-5	TRBV7-8	.	TRBD2	TGTGCCAGCAGCCCTCGGGCCTGGGCGGCGGGGGGCCCCCAAGAGACCCAGTACTTC	CASSPRAWAAGGPQETQYF
TRBJ1-2	TRBV11-2	.	TRBD1	TGTGCCAGCAGCAGACAGGGGAGATTCCCTAACTATGGCTACACCTTC	CASSRQGRFPNYGYTF
TRBJ1-1	TRBV7-2	.	TRBD1	TGTGCCAGCAGCTTAACTGGGACAGACGAAGCTTTCTTT	CASSLTGTDEAFF
TRBJ2-2	TRBV2	.	.	TGTGCCACCAGGATCGGGACATCGAACACCGGGGAGCTGTTTTTT	CATRIGTSNTGELFF
TRBJ2-2	TRBV12-3/TRBV12-4	.	.	TGTGCCACCACAGCCCCCACCGGGGAGCTGTTTTTT	CATTAPTGELFF
TRBJ1-1	TRBV5-1	few	TRBD1	TGCGCCAGCAGCTTCGGGCAGGGGGCAGGTAGGAACACTGAAGCTTTCTTT	CASSFGQGAGRNTEAFF
TRBJ1-2	TRBV6-1	.	.	TGTGCCAGCAGTGACCCCGGGGGGTTGGGACGCTATGGCTACACCTTC	CASSDPGGLGRYGYTF
TRBJ1-2	TRBV12-5	few	.	TGTGCTAGTGGTTTGTCTCAGGGAGGTGGCTACACCTTC	CASGLSQGGGYTF
TRBJ1-1	TRBV18	.	.	TGTGCCAGCTCACCACTTCCGGGATCCAGGACTGAAGCTTTCTTT	CASSPLPGSRTEAFF
TRBJ1-1	TRBV5-8	.	.	TGTGCCAGCAGCAGGTGGGAGACTCCTCGGGCTTTCTTT	CASSRWETPRAFF
TRBJ1-1	TRBV24-1	.	TRBD1	TGTGCCACCAGTGAACGGACAGGGGGCGGAGAAGCTTTCTTT	CATSERTGGGEAFF
TRBJ1-1	TRBV7-9	.	.	TGTGCCAGCAGCCCACGCAGGGCGAGTGGCACTGAAGCTTTCTTT	CASSPRRASGTEAFF
TRBJ1-5	TRBV19	.	.	TGTGCCAGTAAATTCGGGAATAGCAATCAGCCCCAGCATTTT	CASKFGNSNQPQHF
TRBJ1-6	TRBV28	.	TRBD1	TGTGCCAGCGGGCAGGGGGGAATGGGACCCCTCCACTTT	CASGQGGMGPLHF
TRBJ2-5	TRBV29-1	.	TRBD2	TGCAGCGTTGAGAGTCTAGCGGGACGGACCCAGTACTTC	CSVESLAGRTQYF
TRBJ1-1	TRBV5-1	.	TRBD1	TGCGCCAGCAGCCCCTTGGGGACAGGGGCATCTGAAGCTTTCTTT	CASSPLGTGASEAFF
TRBJ1-4	TRBV6-1	.	TRBD1	TGTGCCAGCAGTGAATACGAGACAGGGGCGGAAAAACTGTTTTTT	CASSEYETGAEKLFF
TRBJ2-2	TRBV27	.	TRBD1	TGTGCCAGCAGCTTTTTCCGGACAGGGGACACCGGGGAGCTGTTTTTT	CASSFFRTGDTGELFF
TRBJ1-2	TRBV7-2	.	TRBD1	TGTGCCAGCAGCTTCCTGGACAGGGCCTACACCTTC	CASSFLDRAYTF